What follows is one T cell receptor (beta chain) and its context. The antigen is not known. With V trimmed by 6 bases and J by 8 bases, 13 bases remained unmatched. Germline V lookup: CDR1 MDHEN, CDR2 SYDVKM. This CDR3 region has 16 residues. The data stem from a study of cytomegalovirus exposure and HLA in healthy donors. Study results and limitations: Some V segments (TRBV6-2 and TRBV6-3 among them) were excluded as indistinguishable. Based on reports, TCR beta sequences accurately predicted HLA-A and HLA-B alleles for most subjects.

The PCR had 60 Vbeta and 13 Jbeta primers. Clones were read by immunoSEQ multiplex PCR, and TCRdb kept only the in-frame ones, dropping some. The sample has 100,000 to 150,000 clones, and its top ten clones hold more than 1.5%. The source material was PBMCs. The chain uses TRBV28 and TRBJ2-1, with 10 nucleotides matching TRBD2. The sequence was collected from a young man in good health and CMV-seronegative. The CDR3: CASSTPASGSSHEQFF. CDR3 coding DNA: TGTGCCAGCAGCACTCCGGCTAGCGGGAGTTCTCATGAGCAGTTCTTC.